These 18 T cell receptor beta chains were sequenced from one sample in a study of T cells in Graves' hyperthyroidism and ophthalmopathy. Amplified TCR beta CDR3 regions derived from RNA transcripts. HTBI primers were employed in a first-round RT-PCR of the TCR CDR3. TCRdb processed the multiplex PCR reads anew with MiXCR; each CDR3 protein has one entry. Of 500,000 to 750,000 distinct CDR3 sequences listed, 14% are singletons. Sequencing was done on a sample of blood. These receptors all come from a woman in her late teens or twenties with Graves' ophthalmopathy.

At least ten counts were recorded for this clonotype. This sequence joins TRBV11-1 and TRBJ2-1; possibly TRBD2 for D (7 bases). V lost 5 bases to trimming and J lost 3 bases, with 14 bases between them. This CDR3 comprises 15 residues. Looked up from germline, CDR1 is SGHAT and CDR2 is FQDESV (reference sequence). The CDR3 DNA reads as TGTGCCAGCAGCCCAAGGGGGACTAACTACAATGAGCAGTTCTTC. This gives the protein CASSPRGTNYNEQFF.

This clonotype was detected many times. The chain joins TRBV30 to TRBJ1-4, with TRBD1 identical over 8 bases. V shed 0 bases and J 6 bases; nucleotides not matched to a gene: 6. This CDR3 has 15 residues. Germline V CDR1 and CDR2: GTSNPN, SVGIG (reference sequence). CDR3 region: CAWSVGGTGDEKLFF. The CDR3 DNA follows: TGTGCCTGGAGTGTTGGGGGGACAGGAGATGAAAAACTGTTTTTT.

This clonotype was observed a handful of times. This chain uses TRBV5-4 with TRBJ2-7; TRBD2 matches 7 bases. J gave up 1 base and V 4 bases, and 8 bases lay outside the gene matches. CDR3 length: 15 residues. Per germline, CDR1 SGHNT and CDR2 YYREEE (reference sequence). The CDR3 sequence: CASSPNWGGSYEQYF. The CDR3 nucleotides are TGTGCCAGCAGCCCAAACTGGGGGGGGTCCTACGAGCAGTACTTC.

This clonotype was counted ten times or more. This sequence joins TRBV3-1 and TRBJ2-7; TRBD1 matches at 7 bases. Per germline, CDR1 LGHDT and CDR2 YNNKEL (reference sequence). Unmatched junction bases numbered 10, after V lost 0 bases and J lost 2 bases. This CDR3 has 17 amino acids. CDR3 coding DNA: TGTGCCAGCAGCCAAGACGCCCCCGGGACAGCCCCCTACGAGCAGTACTTC. Its protein is CASSQDAPGTAPYEQYF.

V and J are TRBV7-9 and TRBJ1-1; a weak D match, TRBD1 (6 bases). The CDR3 has 15 residues. The V gene lost 1 base and the J gene lost 1 base, with 10 bases spanning the gap. Germline V lookup: CDR1 SEHNR, CDR2 FQNEAQ (reference sequence). This CDR3 is CASSLGVTGNTEAFF. The CDR3, as DNA: TGTGCCAGCAGCTTAGGGGTGACAGGGAACACTGAAGCTTTCTTT. Complete variable domain (other parts from reference TRBV7-9 and TRBJ1-1): DTGVSQNPRHKITKRGQNVTFRCDPISEHNRLYWYRQTLGQGPEFLTYFQNEAQLEKSRLLSDRFSAERPKGSFSTLEIQRTEQGDSAMYLCASSLGVTGNTEAFFGQGTRLTVV.

The chain carries TRBV3-1 and TRBJ2-3, with 12 bases matching TRBD2. The germline gives CDR1 LGHDT, CDR2 YNNKEL (reference sequence). The CDR3 contains 16 residues. V shed 7 bases, J shed 1 base, and the junction held 6 bases outside the gene matches. The CDR3 DNA follows: TGTGCCAGCACCCTAGCGGGAGGGCCACGCACAGATACGCAGTATTTT. Translating it yields CASTLAGGPRTDTQYF.

This clonotype was recorded a few times. V is TRBV5-8 and J is TRBJ2-2; D might be TRBD2 (8 bases). This CDR3 has 15 amino acids. Germline V gene data show CDR1 as SGHTS and CDR2 as YDEGEE. The V end was cut by 4 bases, the J end by 7 bases, with 17 bases between. The CDR3 protein is CASSPREGAGGELFF. The CDR3 nucleotides are TGTGCCAGCAGCCCCCGGGAGGGGGCGGGCGGGGAGCTGTTTTTT.

This clonotype was found many times. The chain combines TRBV20-1 with TRBJ2-5; possibly TRBD1 or TRBD2 for D (5 bases each). The CDR3 is 14 residues long. Trimming pared 5 bases from V and 2 bases from J, leaving 15 bases between. Germline assignment: CDR1 DFQATT and CDR2 SNEGSKA (reference sequence). CDR3 in DNA: TGCAGTGCTCCCCTCCCGGGACCACAAGAGACCCAGTACTTC. Protein product: CSAPLPGPQETQYF.

The chain employs TRBV4-3 and TRBJ2-1; weak D call: TRBD2 (6 bases). The V and J ends lost 5 bases and 4 bases respectively, with 12 bases between them. Germline CDR1 and CDR2: LGHNA and YSLEER. The CDR3 runs to 14 residues. CDR3 DNA sequence: TGCGCCAGCAGCGATACTGCGGGGTACAATGAGCAGTTCTTC. As protein: CASSDTAGYNEQFF.

V gene TRBV7-9 combines with J gene TRBJ2-1; TRBD2 might be the D (6 bases). Trimming took 6 bases from V and 9 from J, leaving 15 bases between them. Germline V lookup: CDR1 SEHNR, CDR2 FQNEAQ (reference sequence). The CDR3 runs to 13 residues. The CDR3 DNA is TGTGCCAGCAGGACTAGAAAGGGTCTTGAGCAGTTCTTC. Amino acid sequence: CASRTRKGLEQFF.

This rearrangement joins TRBV6-1 to TRBJ1-1; 9 bases map to TRBD1. CDR1 and CDR2 (germline): MNHNS, SASEGT. Losses at the gene ends were 6 bases for V and 5 bases for J; bases not matched to a gene: 13. The length of the CDR3 is 16 residues. The CDR3 DNA is TGTGCCAGCAGCCGAATTATACAGGGGGCGCATACTGAAGCTTTCTTT. This sequence encodes CASSRIIQGAHTEAFF.

The sample holds many counts of this clonotype. The genes are TRBV28 and TRBJ2-5; D is possibly TRBD2 (6 bases). V lost 7 bases, J lost 4 bases, and 22 bases lay in between. The CDR3 runs 16 residues. CDR1 MDHEN and CDR2 SYDVKM come from the germline V gene. DNA of the CDR3: TGTGCCAGCATTCCCCCCGCGGGGCTGGCGGGAGAGACCCAGTACTTC. This sequence encodes CASIPPAGLAGETQYF.

In this sample, this clonotype turned up many times. CDR3 loop: CASSYQGAAEAFF. The CDR3 bases are TGTGCCAGCAGTTACCAGGGGGCAGCTGAAGCTTTCTTT. This sequence joins TRBV6-2 or TRBV6-3 and TRBJ1-1; TRBD1 agrees at 8 bases. CDR1 and CDR2 from the germline V gene are MNHEY and SVGEGT. The CDR3 has 13 amino acids. Germline trimming cut 2 bases from V and 6 bases from J; bases unmatched to any gene: 2.

This clonotype came up many times. V is TRBV20-1 and J is TRBJ1-1, with 8 bases that match TRBD1. V trimming: 2 bases; J trimming: 5 bases; junction bases outside the gene matches: 7. Germline CDR1 reads DFQATT; CDR2 reads SNEGSKA (reference sequence). The CDR3 is 14 residues long. CDR3 region: CSARPRTGSTEAFF. Written as DNA, the CDR3 is TGCAGTGCTAGACCGAGGACAGGGAGTACTGAAGCTTTCTTT.

Only a few counts were recorded for this clonotype. The rearrangement joins TRBV9 to TRBJ2-2; 10 bases map to TRBD2. The CDR3 length is 17 residues. Unmatched junction bases numbered 13, after V lost 3 bases and J lost 8 bases. Germline CDR1 SGDLS, CDR2 YYNGEE. This CDR3 reads CASSAFLSGRTPGELFF. The CDR3 region has the DNA TGTGCCAGCAGCGCCTTCCTTAGCGGGAGGACCCCAGGGGAGCTGTTTTTT.

This clonotype was counted ten times or more. V gene TRBV5-1 combines with J gene TRBJ2-1; D possibly corresponds to TRBD2 (5 bases). The CDR3 covers 15 residues. CDR1 SGHRS and CDR2 YFSETQ come from the germline V gene. V lost 0 bases, J lost 3 bases, and 10 bases lay in between. As DNA, the CDR3 is TGCGCCAGCAGCTTGGGGGCGGGCTACTACAATGAGCAGTTCTTC. This encodes CASSLGAGYYNEQFF.

This clonotype was counted between two and nine times. A much bigger clone sits one base away, suggesting this may be a read error. The rearrangement links TRBV6-1 to TRBJ1-2; TRBD1 might be the D (6 bases). The V end was cut by 3 bases, the J end by 4 bases, with 9 bases between. The germline V gene encodes CDR1 MNHNS and CDR2 SASEGT. This CDR3 is 13 amino acids long. The CDR3 coding sequence is TGTGCCAGCAGTGATCAGGGGAGCTATGGCTACACCTTC. This encodes CASSDQGSYGYTF.

The sample holds many counts of this clonotype. V usage is TRBV6-6 and J usage is TRBJ1-2; 9 nucleotides line up with TRBD1. The germline CDR1 and CDR2 sequences are MNHNY and SVGAGI (reference sequence). V dropped 0 bases and J dropped 0; count of bases not matched to a gene: 8. The CDR3 loop spans 18 amino acids. The CDR3 sequence is CASSYSGTGSKANYGYTF. CDR3 DNA sequence: TGTGCCAGCAGTTACTCGGGGACAGGGAGTAAAGCTAACTATGGCTACACCTTC.